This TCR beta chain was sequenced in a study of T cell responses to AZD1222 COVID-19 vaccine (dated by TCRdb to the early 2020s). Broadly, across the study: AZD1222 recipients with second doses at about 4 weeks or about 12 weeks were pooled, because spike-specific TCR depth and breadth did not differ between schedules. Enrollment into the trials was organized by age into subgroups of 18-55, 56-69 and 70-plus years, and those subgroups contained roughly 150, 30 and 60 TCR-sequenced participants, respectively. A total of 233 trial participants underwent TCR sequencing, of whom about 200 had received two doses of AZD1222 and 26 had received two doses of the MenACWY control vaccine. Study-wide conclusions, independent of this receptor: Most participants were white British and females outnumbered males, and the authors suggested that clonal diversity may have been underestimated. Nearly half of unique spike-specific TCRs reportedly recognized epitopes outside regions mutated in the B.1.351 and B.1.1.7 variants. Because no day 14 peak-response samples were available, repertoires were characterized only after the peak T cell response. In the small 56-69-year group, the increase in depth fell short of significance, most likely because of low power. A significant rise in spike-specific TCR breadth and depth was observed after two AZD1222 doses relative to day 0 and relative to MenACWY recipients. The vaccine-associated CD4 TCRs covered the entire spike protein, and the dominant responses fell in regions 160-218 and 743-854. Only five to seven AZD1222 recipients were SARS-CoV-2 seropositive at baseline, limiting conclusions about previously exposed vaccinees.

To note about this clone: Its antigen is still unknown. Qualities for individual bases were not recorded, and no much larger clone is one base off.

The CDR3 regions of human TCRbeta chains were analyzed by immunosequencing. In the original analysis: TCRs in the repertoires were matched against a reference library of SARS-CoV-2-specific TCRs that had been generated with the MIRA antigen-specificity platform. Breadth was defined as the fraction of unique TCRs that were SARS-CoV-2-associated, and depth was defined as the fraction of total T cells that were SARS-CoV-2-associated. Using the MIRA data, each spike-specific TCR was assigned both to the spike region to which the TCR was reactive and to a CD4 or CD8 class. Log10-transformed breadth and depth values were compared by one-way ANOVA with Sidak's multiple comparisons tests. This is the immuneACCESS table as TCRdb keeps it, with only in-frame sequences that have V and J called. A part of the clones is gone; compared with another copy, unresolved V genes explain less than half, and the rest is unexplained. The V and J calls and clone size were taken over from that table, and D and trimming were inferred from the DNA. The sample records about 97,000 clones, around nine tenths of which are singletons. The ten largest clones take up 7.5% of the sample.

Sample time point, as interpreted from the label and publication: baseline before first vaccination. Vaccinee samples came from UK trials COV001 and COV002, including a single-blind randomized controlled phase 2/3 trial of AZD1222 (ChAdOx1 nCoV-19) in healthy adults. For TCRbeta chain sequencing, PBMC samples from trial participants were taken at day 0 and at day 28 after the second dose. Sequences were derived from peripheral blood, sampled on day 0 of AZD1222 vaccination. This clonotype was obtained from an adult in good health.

The DNA sequence is TGTGCCAGCAGCTTCGACACGAACACTGAAGCTTTCTTT. Protein translation: CASSFDTNTEAFF. The V gene is TRBV5-5 and the J gene is TRBJ1-1; a confident D gene designation cannot be given. From a lookup of the germline V gene (reference sequence), CDR1 and CDR2 are SGHKS and YYEKEE. Its CDR3 holds 13 amino acids, cysteine through phenylalanine. Only CDR3 DNA is held: 39 bases, read in frame from base 1. V is pared back by 2 bases and J by 1 base, with 6 bases lying between the germline termini. Outside the CDR3, residues come from the reference TRBV5-5 and TRBJ1-1 proteins, so the full variable domain is: DAGVTQSPTHLIKTRGQQVTLRCSPISGHKSVSWYQQVLGQGPQFIFQYYEKEERGRGNFPDRFSARQFPNYSSELNVNALLLGDSALYLCASSFDTNTEAFFGQGTRLTVV.